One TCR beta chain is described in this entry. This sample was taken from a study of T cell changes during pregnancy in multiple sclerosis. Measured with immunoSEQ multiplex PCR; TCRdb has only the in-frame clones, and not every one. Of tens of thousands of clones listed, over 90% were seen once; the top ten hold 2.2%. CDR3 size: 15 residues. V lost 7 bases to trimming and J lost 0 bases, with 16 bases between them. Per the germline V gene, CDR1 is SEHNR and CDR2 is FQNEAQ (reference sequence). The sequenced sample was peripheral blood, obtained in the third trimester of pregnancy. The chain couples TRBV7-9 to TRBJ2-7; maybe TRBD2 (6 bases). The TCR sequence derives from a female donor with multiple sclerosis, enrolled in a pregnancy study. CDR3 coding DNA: TGTGCCAGCATCCCCATGGGAGGTCTCTCCTACGAGCAGTACTTC. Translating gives CASIPMGGLSYEQYF.